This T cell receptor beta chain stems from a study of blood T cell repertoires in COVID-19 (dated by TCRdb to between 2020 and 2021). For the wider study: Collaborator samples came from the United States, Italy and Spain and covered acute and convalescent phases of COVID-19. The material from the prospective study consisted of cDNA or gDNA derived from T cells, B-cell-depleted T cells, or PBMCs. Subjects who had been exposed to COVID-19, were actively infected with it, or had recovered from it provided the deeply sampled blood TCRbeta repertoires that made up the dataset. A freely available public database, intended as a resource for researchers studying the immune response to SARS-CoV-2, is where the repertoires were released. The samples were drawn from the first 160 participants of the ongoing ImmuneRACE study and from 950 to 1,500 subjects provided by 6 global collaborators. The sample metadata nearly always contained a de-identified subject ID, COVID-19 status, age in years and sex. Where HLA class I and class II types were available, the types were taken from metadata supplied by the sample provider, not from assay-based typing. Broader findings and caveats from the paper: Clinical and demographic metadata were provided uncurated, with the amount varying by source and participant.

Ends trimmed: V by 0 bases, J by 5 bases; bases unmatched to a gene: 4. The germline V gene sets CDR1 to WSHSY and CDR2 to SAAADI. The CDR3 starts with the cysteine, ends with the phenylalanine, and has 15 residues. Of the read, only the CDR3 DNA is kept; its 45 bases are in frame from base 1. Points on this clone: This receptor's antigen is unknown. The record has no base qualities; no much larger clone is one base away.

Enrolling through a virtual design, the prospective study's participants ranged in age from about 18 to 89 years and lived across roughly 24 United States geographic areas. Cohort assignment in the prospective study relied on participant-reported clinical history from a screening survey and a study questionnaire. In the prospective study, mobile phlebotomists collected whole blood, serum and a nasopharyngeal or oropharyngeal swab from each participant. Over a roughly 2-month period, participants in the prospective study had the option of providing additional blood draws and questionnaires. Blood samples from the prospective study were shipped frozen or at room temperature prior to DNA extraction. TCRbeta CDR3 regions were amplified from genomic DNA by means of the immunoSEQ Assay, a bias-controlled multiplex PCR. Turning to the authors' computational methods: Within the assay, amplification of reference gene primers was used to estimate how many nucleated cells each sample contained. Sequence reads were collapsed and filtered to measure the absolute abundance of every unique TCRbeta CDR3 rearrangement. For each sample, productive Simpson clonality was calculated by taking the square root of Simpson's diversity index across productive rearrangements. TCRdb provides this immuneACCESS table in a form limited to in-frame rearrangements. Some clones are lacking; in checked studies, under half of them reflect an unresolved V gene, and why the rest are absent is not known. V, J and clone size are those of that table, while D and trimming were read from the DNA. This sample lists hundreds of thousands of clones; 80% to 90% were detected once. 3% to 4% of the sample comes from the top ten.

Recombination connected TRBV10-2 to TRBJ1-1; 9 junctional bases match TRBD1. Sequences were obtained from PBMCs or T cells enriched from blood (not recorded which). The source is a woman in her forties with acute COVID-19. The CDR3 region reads CASSESGQGVTEAFF. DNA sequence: TGCGCCAGCAGTGAGTCGGGACAGGGAGTAACTGAAGCTTTCTTT.